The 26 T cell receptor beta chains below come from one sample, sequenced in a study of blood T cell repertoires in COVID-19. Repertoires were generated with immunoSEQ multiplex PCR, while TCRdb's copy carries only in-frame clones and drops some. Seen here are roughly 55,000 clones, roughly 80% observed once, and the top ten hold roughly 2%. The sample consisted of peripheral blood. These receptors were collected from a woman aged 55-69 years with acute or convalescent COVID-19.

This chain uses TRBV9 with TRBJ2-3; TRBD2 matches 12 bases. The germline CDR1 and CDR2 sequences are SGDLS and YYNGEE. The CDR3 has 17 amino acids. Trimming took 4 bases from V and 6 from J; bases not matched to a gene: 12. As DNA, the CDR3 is TGTGCCAGCAGCTCAGGACTAGCGGGGACCTTTAAGGATACGCAGTATTTT. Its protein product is CASSSGLAGTFKDTQYF.

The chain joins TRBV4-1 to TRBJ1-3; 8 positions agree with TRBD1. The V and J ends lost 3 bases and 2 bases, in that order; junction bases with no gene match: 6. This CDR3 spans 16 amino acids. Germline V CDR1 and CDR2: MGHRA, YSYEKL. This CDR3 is CASSHPSTGAGNTIYF. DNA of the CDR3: TGCGCCAGCAGCCACCCATCGACAGGGGCTGGAAACACCATATATTTT.

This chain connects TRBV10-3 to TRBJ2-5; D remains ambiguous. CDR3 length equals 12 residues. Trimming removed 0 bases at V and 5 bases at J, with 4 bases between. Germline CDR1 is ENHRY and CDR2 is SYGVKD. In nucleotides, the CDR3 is TGTGCCATCAGTGAGTCGCAGGAGACCCAGTACTTC. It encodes CAISESQETQYF.

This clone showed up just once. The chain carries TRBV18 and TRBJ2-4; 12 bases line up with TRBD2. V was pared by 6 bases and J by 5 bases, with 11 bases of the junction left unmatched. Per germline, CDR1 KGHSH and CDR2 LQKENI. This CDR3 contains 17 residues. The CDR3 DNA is TGTGCCAGCTCCCCTTTTACTAGCGGGAGGCTCCAAAACATTCAGTACTTC. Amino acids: CASSPFTSGRLQNIQYF.

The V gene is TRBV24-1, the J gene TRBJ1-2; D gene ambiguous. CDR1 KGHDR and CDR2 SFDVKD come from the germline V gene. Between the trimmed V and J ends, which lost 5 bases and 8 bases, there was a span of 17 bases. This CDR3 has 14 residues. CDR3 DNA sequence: TGTGCCACCAGTGGTGCCGGATCCTCGGGGGGCTACACCTTC. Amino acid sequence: CATSGAGSSGGYTF.

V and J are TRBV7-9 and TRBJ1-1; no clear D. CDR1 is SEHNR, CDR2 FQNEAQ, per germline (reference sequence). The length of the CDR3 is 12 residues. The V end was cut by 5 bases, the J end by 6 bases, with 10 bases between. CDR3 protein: CASSRDWAEAFF. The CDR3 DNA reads TGTGCCAGCAGCCGAGACTGGGCTGAAGCTTTCTTT.

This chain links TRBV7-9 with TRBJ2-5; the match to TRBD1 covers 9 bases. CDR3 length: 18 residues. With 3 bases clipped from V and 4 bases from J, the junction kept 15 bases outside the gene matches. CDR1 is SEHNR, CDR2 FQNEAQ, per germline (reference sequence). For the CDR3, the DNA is TGTGCCAGCAGCTTCCCTGGACAGGGGATGATATCGGGAGAGACCCAGTACTTC. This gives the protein CASSFPGQGMISGETQYF.

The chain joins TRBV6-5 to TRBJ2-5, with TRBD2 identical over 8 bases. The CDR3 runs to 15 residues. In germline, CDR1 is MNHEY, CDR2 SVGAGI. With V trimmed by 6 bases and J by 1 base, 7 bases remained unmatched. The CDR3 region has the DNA TGTGCCAGCAGGGGGGGTAGCGGGGTCCAAGAGACCCAGTACTTC. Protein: CASRGGSGVQETQYF.

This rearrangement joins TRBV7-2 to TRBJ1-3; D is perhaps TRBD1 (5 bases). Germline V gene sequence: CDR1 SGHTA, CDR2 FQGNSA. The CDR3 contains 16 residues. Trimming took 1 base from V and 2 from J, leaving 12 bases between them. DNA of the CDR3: TGTGCCAGCAGCTTAGTTGGCAGGGCCGCTGGAAACACCATATATTTT. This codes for CASSLVGRAAGNTIYF. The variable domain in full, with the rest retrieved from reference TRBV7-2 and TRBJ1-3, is GAGVSQSPSNKVTEKGKDVELRCDPISGHTALYWYRQSLGQGLEFLIYFQGNSAPDKSGLPSDRFSAERTGGSVSTLTIQRTQQEDSAVYLCASSLVGRAAGNTIYFGEGSWLTVV.

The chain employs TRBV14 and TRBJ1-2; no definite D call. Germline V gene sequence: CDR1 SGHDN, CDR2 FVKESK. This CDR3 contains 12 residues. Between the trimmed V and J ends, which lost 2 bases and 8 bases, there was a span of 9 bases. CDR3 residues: CASSQKRGGYTF. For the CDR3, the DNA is TGTGCCAGCAGCCAAAAAAGAGGGGGCTACACCTTC.

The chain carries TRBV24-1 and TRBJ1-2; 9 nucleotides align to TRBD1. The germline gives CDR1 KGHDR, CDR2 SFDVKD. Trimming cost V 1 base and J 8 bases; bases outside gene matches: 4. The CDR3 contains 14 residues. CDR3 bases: TGTGCCACCAGTGATTTACAGGGGGCTGGAGGCTACACCTTC. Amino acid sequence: CATSDLQGAGGYTF.

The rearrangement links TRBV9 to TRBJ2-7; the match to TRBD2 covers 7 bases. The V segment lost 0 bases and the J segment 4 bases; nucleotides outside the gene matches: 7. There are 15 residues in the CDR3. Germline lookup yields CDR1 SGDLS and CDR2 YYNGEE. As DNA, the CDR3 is TGTGCCAGCAGCGTAGGCCCAGCGGGAAGGTACGAGCAGTACTTC. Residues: CASSVGPAGRYEQYF.

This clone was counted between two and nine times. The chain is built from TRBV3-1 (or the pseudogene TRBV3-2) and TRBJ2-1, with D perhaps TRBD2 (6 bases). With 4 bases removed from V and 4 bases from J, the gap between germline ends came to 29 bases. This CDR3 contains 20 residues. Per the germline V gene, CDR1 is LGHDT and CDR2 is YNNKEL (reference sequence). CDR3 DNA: TGTGCCAGCAGCCTCCCAATGGGACGGGGGAGGACGGTTTCGTACAATGAGCAGTTCTTC. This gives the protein CASSLPMGRGRTVSYNEQFF.

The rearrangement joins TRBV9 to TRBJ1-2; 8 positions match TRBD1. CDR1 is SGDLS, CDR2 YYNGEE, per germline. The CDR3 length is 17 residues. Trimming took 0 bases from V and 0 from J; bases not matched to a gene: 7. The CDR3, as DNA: TGTGCCAGCAGCGTAGGGGACAGGAGGTGGACTAACTATGGCTACACCTTC. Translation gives CASSVGDRRWTNYGYTF.

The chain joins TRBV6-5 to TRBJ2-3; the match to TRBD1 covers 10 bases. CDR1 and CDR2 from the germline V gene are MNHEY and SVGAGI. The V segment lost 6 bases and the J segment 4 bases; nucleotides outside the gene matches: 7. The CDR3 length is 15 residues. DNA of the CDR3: TGTGCCAGCAGGGAGACAGGGGGCTACTCAGATACGCAGTATTTT. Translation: CASRETGGYSDTQYF.

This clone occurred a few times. CDR3 DNA sequence: TGTGCCAGCAGTTACCGACCGGGACAGGGGCTTAGGACAGATACGCAGTATTTT. Translation: CASSYRPGQGLRTDTQYF. This chain uses TRBV6-2 or TRBV6-3 with TRBJ2-3, with 10 bases matching TRBD1. The CDR3 loop spans 18 amino acids. Per germline, CDR1 MNHEY and CDR2 SVGEGT. V trimming: 2 bases; J trimming: 3 bases; junction bases outside the gene matches: 11.

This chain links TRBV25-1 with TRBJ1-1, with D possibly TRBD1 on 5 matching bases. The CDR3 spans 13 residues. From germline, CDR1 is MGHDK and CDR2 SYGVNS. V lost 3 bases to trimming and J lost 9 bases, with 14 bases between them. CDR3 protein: CASSDPWGDQAFF. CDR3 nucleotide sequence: TGTGCCAGCAGTGACCCTTGGGGGGACCAAGCTTTCTTT.

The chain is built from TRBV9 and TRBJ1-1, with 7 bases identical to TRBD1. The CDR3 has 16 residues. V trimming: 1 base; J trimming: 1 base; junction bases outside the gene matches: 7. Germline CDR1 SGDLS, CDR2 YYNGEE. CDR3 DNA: TGTGCCAGCAGCGTATTCACCGGGACAGCGAACACTGAAGCTTTCTTT. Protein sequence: CASSVFTGTANTEAFF.

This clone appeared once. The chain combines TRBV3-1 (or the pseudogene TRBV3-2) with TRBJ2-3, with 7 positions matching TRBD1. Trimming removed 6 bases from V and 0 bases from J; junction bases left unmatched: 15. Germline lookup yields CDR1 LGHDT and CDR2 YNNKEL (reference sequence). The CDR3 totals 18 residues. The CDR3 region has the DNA TGTGCCAGCAGGGCCGGGACAGAAATAACCTTTAGCACAGATACGCAGTATTTT. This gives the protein CASRAGTEITFSTDTQYF.

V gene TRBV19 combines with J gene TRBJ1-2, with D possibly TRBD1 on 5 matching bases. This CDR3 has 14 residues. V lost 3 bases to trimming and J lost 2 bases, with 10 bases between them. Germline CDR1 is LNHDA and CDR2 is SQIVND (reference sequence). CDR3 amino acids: CASSIPGGNYGYTF. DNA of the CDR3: TGTGCCAGTAGTATCCCCGGGGGAAACTATGGCTACACCTTC.

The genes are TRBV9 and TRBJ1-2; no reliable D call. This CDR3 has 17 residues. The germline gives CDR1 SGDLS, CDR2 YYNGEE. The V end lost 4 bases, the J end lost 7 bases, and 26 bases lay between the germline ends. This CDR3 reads CASSPIDSVTPVIGYTF. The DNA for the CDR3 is TGTGCCAGCAGCCCAATAGACTCAGTGACTCCGGTAATTGGCTACACCTTC.

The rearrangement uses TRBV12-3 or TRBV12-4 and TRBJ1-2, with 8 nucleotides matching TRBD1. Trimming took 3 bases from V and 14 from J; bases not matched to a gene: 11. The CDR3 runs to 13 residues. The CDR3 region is CASSLGRGLFITF. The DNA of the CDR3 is TGTGCCAGCAGTTTGGGCAGGGGGCTTTTTATTACCTTC.

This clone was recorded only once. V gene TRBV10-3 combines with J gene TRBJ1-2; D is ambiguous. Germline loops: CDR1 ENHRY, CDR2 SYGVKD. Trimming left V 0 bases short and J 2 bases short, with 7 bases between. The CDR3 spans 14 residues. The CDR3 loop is CAISESGRNYGYTF. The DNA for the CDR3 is TGTGCCATCAGTGAGTCTGGGAGAAACTATGGCTACACCTTC.

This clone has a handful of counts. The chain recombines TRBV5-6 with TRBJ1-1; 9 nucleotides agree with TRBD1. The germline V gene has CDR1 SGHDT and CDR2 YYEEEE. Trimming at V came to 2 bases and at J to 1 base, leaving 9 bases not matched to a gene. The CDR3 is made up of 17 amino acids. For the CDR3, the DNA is TGTGCCAGCAGCTTACCGGGACAGGGTTTCTCGAACACTGAAGCTTTCTTT. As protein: CASSLPGQGFSNTEAFF.

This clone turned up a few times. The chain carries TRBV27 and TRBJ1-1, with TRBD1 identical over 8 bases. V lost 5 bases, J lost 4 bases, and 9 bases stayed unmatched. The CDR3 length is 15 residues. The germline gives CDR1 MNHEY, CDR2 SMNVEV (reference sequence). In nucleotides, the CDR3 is TGTGCCAGCAGTCCCTCCCCGACAGGGGCCACTGAAGCTTTCTTT. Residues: CASSPSPTGATEAFF.

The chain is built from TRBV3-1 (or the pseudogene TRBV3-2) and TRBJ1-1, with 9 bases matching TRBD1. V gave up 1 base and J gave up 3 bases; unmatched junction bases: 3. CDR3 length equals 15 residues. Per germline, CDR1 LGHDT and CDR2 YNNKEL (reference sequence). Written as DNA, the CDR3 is TGTGCCAGCAGCCAAGGGGACAGGGTGTACACTGAAGCTTTCTTT. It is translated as CASSQGDRVYTEAFF.